This TCR beta chain was obtained from a study of blood T cell repertoires in COVID-19. Study overall: Sites in the United States, Italy and Spain provided acute and convalescent COVID-19 samples. The analysed material was cDNA or gDNA that came from T cells, B-cell-depleted T cells, or PBMCs.

Enrolment of Seattle patients took place during active infection, and they were followed longitudinally. Germline CDR1 reads SNHLY; CDR2 reads FYNNEI. This CDR3 comprises 14 residues. Trimming took 4 bases from V and 3 from J, leaving 11 bases between them. Per the original data handling: Reference gene primer amplification in the assay estimated nucleated cell counts. Assay: immunoSEQ multiplex PCR; the TCRdb copy retains only in-frame clones and omits some. The DNA gave D and trimming, while V, J and clone size come from that table. Found here are over 250,000 clones, 75% to 90% of them singletons; the top ten hold about 6%.

This receptor was obtained from a woman in her forties or fifties with COVID-19, enrolled during active disease. The chain links TRBV2 to TRBJ2-3, with D unclear. The specimen was peripheral blood. The CDR3 DNA sequence: TGTGCCAGCAGTGCTTCGGCAGCGACAGATACGCAGTATTTT. This gives the protein CASSASAATDTQYF. Variable domain in full (rest from reference TRBV2 and TRBJ2-3): EPEVTQTPSHQVTQMGQEVILRCVPISNHLYFYWYRQILGQKVEFLVSFYNNEISEKSEIFDDQFSVERPDGSNFTLKIRSTKLEDSAMYFCASSASAATDTQYFGPGTRLTVL.